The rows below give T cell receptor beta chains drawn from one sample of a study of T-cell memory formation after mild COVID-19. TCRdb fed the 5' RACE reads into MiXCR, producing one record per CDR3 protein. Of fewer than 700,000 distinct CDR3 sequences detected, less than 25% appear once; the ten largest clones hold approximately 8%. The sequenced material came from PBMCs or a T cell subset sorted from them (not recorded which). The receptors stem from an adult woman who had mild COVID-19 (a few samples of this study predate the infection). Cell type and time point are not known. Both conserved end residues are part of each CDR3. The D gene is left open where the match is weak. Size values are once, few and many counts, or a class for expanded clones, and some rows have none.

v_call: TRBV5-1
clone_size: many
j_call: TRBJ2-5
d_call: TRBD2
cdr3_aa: CASSPGLAGGQETQYF
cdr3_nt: TGCGCCAGCAGCCCGGGACTAGCGGGAGGACAGGAGACCCAGTACTTC

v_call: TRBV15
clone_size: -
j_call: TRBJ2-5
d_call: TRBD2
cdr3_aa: CATSAGASGLQETQYF
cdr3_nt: TGTGCCACCAGCGCCGGGGCTAGCGGCCTTCAAGAGACCCAGTACTTC

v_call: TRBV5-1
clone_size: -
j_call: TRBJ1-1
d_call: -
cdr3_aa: CASSLDRARGTEAFF
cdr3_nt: TGCGCCAGCAGCTTGGACAGGGCTCGAGGCACTGAAGCTTTCTTT

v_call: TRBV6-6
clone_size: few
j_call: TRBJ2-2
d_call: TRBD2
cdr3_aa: CASWSGVNTGELFF
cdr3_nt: TGTGCCAGCTGGAGCGGGGTTAACACCGGGGAGCTGTTTTTT

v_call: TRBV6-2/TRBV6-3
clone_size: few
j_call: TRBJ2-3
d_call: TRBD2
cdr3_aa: CASSDRKTPGGLTDTQYF
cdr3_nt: TGTGCCAGCAGTGATCGTAAGACTCCGGGAGGCCTGACAGATACGCAGTATTTT

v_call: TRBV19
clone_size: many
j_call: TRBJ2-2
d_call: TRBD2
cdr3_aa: CASFSTGGTGELFF
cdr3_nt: TGTGCCAGTTTTTCCACGGGAGGTACCGGGGAGCTGTTTTTT

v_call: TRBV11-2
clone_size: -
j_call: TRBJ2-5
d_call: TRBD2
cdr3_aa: CASSFGLERETQYF
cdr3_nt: TGTGCCAGCAGCTTCGGACTAGAGAGGGAGACCCAGTACTTC

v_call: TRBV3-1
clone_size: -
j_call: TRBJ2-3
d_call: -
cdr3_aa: CASSHVQFTNTQYF
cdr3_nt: TGTGCCAGCAGCCATGTACAGTTCACTAATACGCAGTATTTT

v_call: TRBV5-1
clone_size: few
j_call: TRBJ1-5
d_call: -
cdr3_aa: CASSRDPRGNQPQHF
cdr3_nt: TGCGCCAGCAGCCGGGACCCCCGGGGCAATCAGCCCCAGCATTTT

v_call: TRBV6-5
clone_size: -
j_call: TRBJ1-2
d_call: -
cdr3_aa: CASSPRRGVGYGYTF
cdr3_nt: TGTGCCAGCAGCCCTCGGCGTGGGGTGGGATATGGCTACACCTTC

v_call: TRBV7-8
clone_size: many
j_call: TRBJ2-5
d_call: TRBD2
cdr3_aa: CASSSSGRARETQYF
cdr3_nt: TGTGCCAGCAGCTCTAGCGGGAGGGCCAGAGAGACCCAGTACTTC

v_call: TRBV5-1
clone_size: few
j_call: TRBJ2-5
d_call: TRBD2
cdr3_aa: CASSLGIGLASQETQYF
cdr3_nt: TGCGCCAGCAGCTTGGGGATCGGACTAGCATCCCAGGAGACCCAGTACTTC

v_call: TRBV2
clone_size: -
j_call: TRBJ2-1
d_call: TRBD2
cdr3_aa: CASSASLAEEDEQFF
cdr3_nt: TGTGCCAGCAGTGCGTCGCTAGCGGAAGAGGATGAGCAGTTCTTC

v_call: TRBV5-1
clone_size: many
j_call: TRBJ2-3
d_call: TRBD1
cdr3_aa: CASSLGQASTDTQYF
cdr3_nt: TGTGCCAGCAGTCTCGGACAGGCAAGCACAGATACGCAGTATTTT

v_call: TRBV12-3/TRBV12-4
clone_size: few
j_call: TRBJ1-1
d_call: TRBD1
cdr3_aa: CASRMTGKNTEAFF
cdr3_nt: TGTGCCAGCAGGATGACAGGGAAGAACACTGAAGCTTTCTTT

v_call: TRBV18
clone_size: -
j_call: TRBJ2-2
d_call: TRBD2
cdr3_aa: CASSPGLAGMNTGELFF
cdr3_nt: TGTGCCAGCTCACCGGGACTAGCGGGGATGAACACCGGGGAGCTGTTTTTT

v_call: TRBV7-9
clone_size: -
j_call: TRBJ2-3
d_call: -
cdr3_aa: CASSFQAQYF
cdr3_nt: TGTGCCAGCAGCTTCCAGGCGCAGTATTTT

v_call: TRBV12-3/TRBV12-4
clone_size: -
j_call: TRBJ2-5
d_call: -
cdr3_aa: CASSPTWLAQETQYF
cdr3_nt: TGTGCCAGCAGCCCCACGTGGCTAGCACAAGAGACCCAGTACTTC

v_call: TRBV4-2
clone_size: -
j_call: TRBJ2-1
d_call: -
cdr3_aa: CASSSALRGEQFF
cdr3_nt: TGTGCCAGCAGCTCAGCCCTAAGGGGTGAGCAGTTCTTC

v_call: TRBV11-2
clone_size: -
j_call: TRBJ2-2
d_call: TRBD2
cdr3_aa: CASSLGLAGGRVTGELFF
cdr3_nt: TGTGCCAGCAGCTTGGGACTAGCGGGGGGACGGGTCACCGGGGAGCTGTTTTTT

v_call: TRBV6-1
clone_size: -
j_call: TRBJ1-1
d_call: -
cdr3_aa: CASREGVNTEAFF
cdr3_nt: TGTGCCAGCAGGGAGGGCGTGAACACTGAAGCTTTCTTT

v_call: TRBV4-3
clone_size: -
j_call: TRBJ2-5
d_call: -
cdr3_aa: CASSQGTADQETQYF
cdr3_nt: TGCGCCAGCAGCCAAGGAACGGCAGACCAAGAGACCCAGTACTTC

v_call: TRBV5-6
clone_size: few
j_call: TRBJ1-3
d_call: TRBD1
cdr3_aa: CASSGDRVTGNTIYF
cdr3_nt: TGTGCCAGCAGCGGGGACAGGGTCACTGGAAACACCATATATTTT

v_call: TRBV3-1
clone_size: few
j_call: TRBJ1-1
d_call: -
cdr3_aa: CASSQATGEKAFF
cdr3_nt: TGTGCCAGCAGCCAAGCCACGGGGGAAAAAGCTTTCTTT

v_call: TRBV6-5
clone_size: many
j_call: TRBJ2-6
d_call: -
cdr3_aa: CASGQSSGANVLTF
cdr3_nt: TGTGCCAGCGGTCAAAGCTCTGGGGCCAACGTCCTGACTTTC

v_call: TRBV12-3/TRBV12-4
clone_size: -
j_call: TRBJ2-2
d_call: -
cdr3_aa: CASSLWGPGGELFF
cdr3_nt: TGTGCCAGCAGTTTGTGGGGGCCCGGCGGGGAGCTGTTTTTT

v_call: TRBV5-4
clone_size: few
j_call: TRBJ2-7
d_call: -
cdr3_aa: CASSPGGQRRPYEQYF
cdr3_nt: TGTGCCAGCAGTCCGGGGGGCCAGCGGAGGCCCTACGAGCAGTACTTC

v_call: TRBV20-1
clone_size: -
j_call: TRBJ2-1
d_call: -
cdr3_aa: CSARGVTEGREQFF
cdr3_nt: TGCAGTGCTAGGGGGGTAACGGAGGGTCGAGAGCAGTTCTTC

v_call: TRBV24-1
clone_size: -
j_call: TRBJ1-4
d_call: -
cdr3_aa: CATSDISEKLFF
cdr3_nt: TGTGCCACCAGTGATATTAGTGAAAAACTGTTTTTT

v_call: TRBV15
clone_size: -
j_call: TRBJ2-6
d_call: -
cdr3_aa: CATSRATFSSGANVLTF
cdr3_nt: TGTGCCACCAGCAGAGCTACCTTTAGCTCTGGGGCCAACGTCCTGACTTTC

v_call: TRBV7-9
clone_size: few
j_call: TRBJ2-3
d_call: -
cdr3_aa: CASSRRWGDTQYF
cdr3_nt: TGTGCCAGCAGCCGCCGATGGGGTGATACGCAGTATTTT

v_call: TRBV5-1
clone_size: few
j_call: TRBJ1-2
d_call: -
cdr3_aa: CASRVGEQLLRDGYTF
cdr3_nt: TGCGCCAGCAGGGTGGGGGAGCAGCTGCTACGGGATGGCTACACCTTC

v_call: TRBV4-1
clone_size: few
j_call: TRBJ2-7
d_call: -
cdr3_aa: CASSQGTISYEQYF
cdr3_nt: TGCGCCAGCAGCCAAGGCACCATCTCCTACGAGCAGTACTTC

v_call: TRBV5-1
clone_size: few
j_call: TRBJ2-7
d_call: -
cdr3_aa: CASSWRGARNEQYF
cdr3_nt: TGCGCCAGCAGCTGGAGGGGGGCAAGAAACGAGCAGTACTTC

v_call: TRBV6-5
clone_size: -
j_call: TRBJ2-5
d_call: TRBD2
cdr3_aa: CASAGQSGLAGGETQYF
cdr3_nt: TGTGCCAGCGCCGGGCAAAGTGGGCTAGCGGGAGGGGAGACCCAGTACTTC

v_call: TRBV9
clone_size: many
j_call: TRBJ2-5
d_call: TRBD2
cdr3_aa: CASSVGRTSGSGETQYF
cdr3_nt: TGTGCCAGCAGCGTAGGACGGACTAGCGGGAGCGGGGAGACCCAGTACTTC

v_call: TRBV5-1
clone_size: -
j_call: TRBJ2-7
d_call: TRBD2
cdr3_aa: CASSLPGGAYEQYF
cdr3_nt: TGCGCCAGCAGCTTACCGGGGGGGGCCTACGAGCAGTACTTC

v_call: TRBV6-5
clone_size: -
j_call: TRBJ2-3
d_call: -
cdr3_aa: CASTPHGASTDTQYF
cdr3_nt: TGTGCCAGCACCCCTCACGGGGCTAGCACAGATACGCAGTATTTT

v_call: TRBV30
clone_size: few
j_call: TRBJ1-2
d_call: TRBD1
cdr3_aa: CAWSVLWGQGIKGYTF
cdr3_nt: TGTGCCTGGAGTGTACTGTGGGGACAGGGAATTAAGGGCTACACCTTC

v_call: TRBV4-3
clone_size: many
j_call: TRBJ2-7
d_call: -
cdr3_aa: CASSPGSDYEQYF
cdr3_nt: TGCGCCAGCAGCCCCGGGTCCGACTACGAGCAGTACTTC

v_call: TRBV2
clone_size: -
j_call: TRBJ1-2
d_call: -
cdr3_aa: CASSKGLLEYGYTF
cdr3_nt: TGTGCCAGCAGTAAAGGCCTTCTCGAGTATGGCTACACCTTC

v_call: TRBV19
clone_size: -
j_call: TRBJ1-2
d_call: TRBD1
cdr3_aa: CASSRGTGPNYGYTF
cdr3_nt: TGTGCCAGTAGTAGAGGGACAGGACCTAACTATGGCTACACCTTC

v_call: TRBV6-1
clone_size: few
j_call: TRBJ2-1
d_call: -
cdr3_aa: CASSRDRGFDEQFF
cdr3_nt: TGTGCCAGCAGCCGGGACCGCGGATTCGATGAGCAGTTCTTC

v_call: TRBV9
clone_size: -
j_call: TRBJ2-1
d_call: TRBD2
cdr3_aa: CASSVVSGSSILDEQFF
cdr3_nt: TGTGCCAGCAGCGTAGTTAGCGGGAGCTCCATTCTGGATGAGCAGTTCTTC

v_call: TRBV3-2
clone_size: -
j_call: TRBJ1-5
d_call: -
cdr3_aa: CASSQAQRDQPQHF
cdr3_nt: TGTGCCAGCAGCCAAGCCCAGAGGGATCAGCCCCAGCATTTT

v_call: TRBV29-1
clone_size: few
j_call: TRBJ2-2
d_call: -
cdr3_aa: CSVEVHVGWRNTGELFF
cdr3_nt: TGCAGCGTTGAAGTCCACGTCGGGTGGCGGAACACCGGGGAGCTGTTTTTT

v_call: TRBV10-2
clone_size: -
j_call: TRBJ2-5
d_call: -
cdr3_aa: CASNGDEETQYF
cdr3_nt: TGCGCCAGCAATGGGGACGAGGAGACCCAGTACTTC

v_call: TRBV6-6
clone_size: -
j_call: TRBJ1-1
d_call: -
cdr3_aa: CASTVMNTEAFF
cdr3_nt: TGTGCCAGCACAGTGATGAACACTGAAGCTTTCTTT